This T cell receptor beta chain was identified during a study of control samples from healthy donors and cancer patients. TCRdb's table, derived via immunoSEQ multiplex PCR, lists solely in-frame clones and lacks some. The table shows approximately 100,000 clones, with 90% occurring only once. The germline V gene encodes CDR1 SNHLY and CDR2 FYNNEI. V was clipped by 6 bases and J by 3 bases; unmatched bases: 3. This CDR3 has 13 amino acids. The source is a woman younger than 35 in good health. This rearrangement joins TRBV2 to TRBJ1-1, with TRBD1 identical over 8 bases. Input material: blood. CDR3 protein: CASRGQGYTEAFF. CDR3 DNA: TGTGCCAGCAGAGGACAGGGCTACACTGAAGCTTTCTTT.